These T cell receptor beta chains were read from a single sample in a study of cytomegalovirus exposure and HLA in healthy donors. Sequencing was performed with immunoSEQ multiplex PCR; in TCRdb, only in-frame clones are kept and a portion is missing. The data contain roughly 200,000 clones, over 70% of them singletons. The sample consisted of PBMCs. Every receptor here comes from a woman aged 50 to 60 in good health and CMV-seronegative. Both conserved end residues are part of each CDR3. The D gene is left open where the match is weak. The size of a clone is reported for some rows only, either as once, few or many, or as a class for expanded clones.

clone size: -; V gene: TRBV27; J gene: TRBJ2-7; D gene: -; CDR3 protein: CASSKARGDYEQYF; CDR3 DNA: TGTGCCAGCAGTAAAGCGCGGGGAGACTACGAGCAGTACTTC
clone size: -; V gene: TRBV5-1; J gene: TRBJ1-1; D gene: -; CDR3 protein: CASSLVQGGTEAFF; CDR3 DNA: TGCGCCAGCAGCTTGGTACAGGGTGGGACTGAAGCTTTCTTT
clone size: -; V gene: TRBV6-5; J gene: TRBJ2-7; D gene: -; CDR3 protein: CASSGVISGEQYF; CDR3 DNA: TGTGCCAGCAGCGGGGTCATATCGGGAGAGCAGTACTTC
clone size: -; V gene: TRBV4-3; J gene: TRBJ2-7; D gene: -; CDR3 protein: CASSQTTGWGSYEQYF; CDR3 DNA: TGCGCCAGCAGCCAGACAACAGGGTGGGGCTCCTACGAGCAGTACTTC
clone size: -; V gene: TRBV5-1; J gene: TRBJ2-3; D gene: -; CDR3 protein: CASSPLPGGRQYF; CDR3 DNA: TGCGCCAGCAGCCCCCTCCCTGGAGGTAGGCAGTATTTT
clone size: -; V gene: TRBV15; J gene: TRBJ1-4; D gene: -; CDR3 protein: CATSRDRDQKLFF; CDR3 DNA: TGTGCCACCAGCAGAGACCGGGATCAAAAACTGTTTTTT
clone size: -; V gene: TRBV5-4; J gene: TRBJ2-7; D gene: TRBD2; CDR3 protein: CASSSSGTTYEQYF; CDR3 DNA: TGTGCCAGCAGCTCTAGCGGGACGACCTACGAGCAGTACTTC
clone size: -; V gene: TRBV7-6; J gene: TRBJ2-1; D gene: -; CDR3 protein: CASSFLYSSYNEQFF; CDR3 DNA: TGTGCCAGCAGCTTTCTCTACAGCTCCTACAATGAGCAGTTCTTC
clone size: few; V gene: TRBV7-2; J gene: TRBJ2-1; D gene: TRBD1; CDR3 protein: CASSSPGGQGVGDEQFF; CDR3 DNA: TGTGCCAGCAGCTCCCCGGGAGGACAGGGGGTTGGAGATGAGCAGTTCTTC
clone size: -; V gene: TRBV18; J gene: TRBJ2-5; D gene: -; CDR3 protein: CASSPPGTAGEETQYF; CDR3 DNA: TGTGCCAGCTCACCACCGGGAACAGCCGGGGAAGAGACCCAGTACTTC
clone size: -; V gene: TRBV5-6; J gene: TRBJ2-7; D gene: -; CDR3 protein: CASSFRHTLKNEQYF; CDR3 DNA: TGTGCCAGCAGCTTCCGACACACACTGAAAAACGAGCAGTACTTC
clone size: -; V gene: TRBV28; J gene: TRBJ2-2; D gene: TRBD2; CDR3 protein: CASSRSGRRTGELFF; CDR3 DNA: TGTGCCAGCAGCCGTAGCGGGAGACGCACCGGGGAGCTGTTTTTT
clone size: -; V gene: TRBV29-1; J gene: TRBJ1-2; D gene: -; CDR3 protein: CSVETGDYGYTF; CDR3 DNA: TGCAGCGTTGAAACAGGAGACTATGGCTACACCTTC
clone size: -; V gene: TRBV29-1; J gene: TRBJ2-3; D gene: TRBD2; CDR3 protein: CSVEDPVLAGGTDTQYF; CDR3 DNA: TGCAGCGTTGAAGATCCCGTGCTAGCGGGAGGGACAGATACGCAGTATTTT
clone size: -; V gene: TRBV5-6; J gene: TRBJ2-5; D gene: TRBD2; CDR3 protein: CASSVSSGGPGPQYF; CDR3 DNA: TGTGCCAGCAGCGTTTCTAGCGGGGGCCCCGGTCCCCAGTACTTC
clone size: -; V gene: TRBV2; J gene: TRBJ1-5; D gene: TRBD1; CDR3 protein: CASCWGQGGNQPQHF; CDR3 DNA: TGTGCCAGCTGCTGGGGACAGGGAGGAAATCAGCCCCAGCATTTT
clone size: -; V gene: TRBV6-5; J gene: TRBJ2-5; D gene: -; CDR3 protein: CASSRREIQEAQYF; CDR3 DNA: TGTGCCAGCAGCCGGCGGGAAATACAAGAGGCCCAGTACTTC
clone size: few; V gene: TRBV28; J gene: TRBJ1-5; D gene: TRBD1; CDR3 protein: CASSLLGTVNQPQHF; CDR3 DNA: TGTGCCAGCAGTTTACTCGGGACAGTTAATCAGCCCCAGCATTTT
clone size: -; V gene: TRBV19; J gene: TRBJ2-1; D gene: TRBD2; CDR3 protein: CASSIRGGRTGGTQRNEQFF; CDR3 DNA: TGTGCCAGTAGTATAAGAGGGGGGCGGACGGGGGGGACGCAACGCAATGAGCAGTTCTTC
clone size: -; V gene: TRBV28; J gene: TRBJ2-5; D gene: -; CDR3 protein: CASSFLARQETQYF; CDR3 DNA: TGTGCCAGCAGTTTTCTAGCTAGACAAGAGACCCAGTACTTC
clone size: once; V gene: TRBV7-6; J gene: TRBJ2-2; D gene: -; CDR3 protein: CASSLGQVAGELFF; CDR3 DNA: TGTGCCAGCAGCTTAGGACAAGTCGCCGGGGAGCTGTTTTTT
clone size: -; V gene: TRBV5-1; J gene: TRBJ2-3; D gene: TRBD2; CDR3 protein: CASSLEGLAEGTSTDTQYF; CDR3 DNA: TGCGCCAGCAGCTTGGAAGGACTAGCAGAGGGAACTAGCACAGATACGCAGTATTTT
clone size: -; V gene: TRBV5-1; J gene: TRBJ2-5; D gene: TRBD1; CDR3 protein: CASSGQVGETQYF; CDR3 DNA: TGCGCCAGCAGCGGACAGGTTGGGGAGACCCAGTACTTC
clone size: -; V gene: TRBV5-1; J gene: TRBJ2-1; D gene: -; CDR3 protein: CASSRNSGPYNEQFF; CDR3 DNA: TGCGCCAGCAGCAGAAATAGCGGCCCGTACAATGAGCAGTTCTTC
clone size: -; V gene: TRBV6-6; J gene: TRBJ1-5; D gene: TRBD1; CDR3 protein: CASSPTGENQPQHF; CDR3 DNA: TGTGCCAGCAGTCCGACAGGGGAAAATCAGCCCCAGCATTTT
clone size: -; V gene: TRBV27; J gene: TRBJ2-7; D gene: TRBD2; CDR3 protein: CASTRAGGGEQYF; CDR3 DNA: TGTGCCAGCACCCGGGCGGGGGGTGGCGAGCAGTACTTC
clone size: -; V gene: TRBV19; J gene: TRBJ1-5; D gene: -; CDR3 protein: CASSIGAGQPQHF; CDR3 DNA: TGTGCCAGTAGTATAGGGGCGGGCCAGCCCCAGCATTTT
clone size: -; V gene: TRBV28; J gene: TRBJ1-3; D gene: -; CDR3 protein: CASNPGGAGNTIYF; CDR3 DNA: TGTGCCAGCAACCCGGGGGGGGCTGGAAACACCATATATTTT
clone size: -; V gene: TRBV27; J gene: TRBJ1-5; D gene: -; CDR3 protein: CATRPDPGVGQPQHF; CDR3 DNA: TGTGCCACCCGACCCGACCCCGGAGTTGGGCAGCCCCAGCATTTT
clone size: few; V gene: TRBV11-2; J gene: TRBJ1-1; D gene: -; CDR3 protein: CASSLASDTEAFF; CDR3 DNA: TGTGCCAGCAGCTTAGCCTCAGACACTGAAGCTTTCTTT
clone size: -; V gene: TRBV21-1; J gene: TRBJ2-5; D gene: -; CDR3 protein: CASSTSTRGTPREETQYF; CDR3 DNA: TGTGCCAGCAGCACCTCAACCCGGGGGACGCCCAGGGAAGAGACCCAGTACTTC
clone size: few; V gene: TRBV30; J gene: TRBJ1-4; D gene: -; CDR3 protein: CAWSAGTNEKLFF; CDR3 DNA: TGTGCCTGGAGTGCGGGAACTAATGAAAAACTGTTTTTT
clone size: -; V gene: TRBV7-8; J gene: TRBJ2-5; D gene: TRBD1; CDR3 protein: CASSPTDRQETQYF; CDR3 DNA: TGTGCCAGCAGCCCAACGGACAGGCAAGAGACCCAGTACTTC
clone size: -; V gene: TRBV28; J gene: TRBJ1-2; D gene: TRBD1; CDR3 protein: CASSLGGQGVGLGGYTF; CDR3 DNA: TGTGCCAGCAGTTTAGGGGGACAGGGGGTAGGGTTAGGAGGCTACACCTTC
clone size: -; V gene: TRBV6-6; J gene: TRBJ2-6; D gene: -; CDR3 protein: CASRHRKGGANVLTF; CDR3 DNA: TGTGCCAGCAGACACAGGAAAGGTGGGGCCAACGTCCTGACTTTC
clone size: -; V gene: TRBV30; J gene: TRBJ1-1; D gene: TRBD1; CDR3 protein: CAWSAKQGGGTEAFF; CDR3 DNA: TGTGCCTGGAGTGCAAAACAGGGGGGAGGCACTGAAGCTTTCTTT
clone size: -; V gene: TRBV7-6; J gene: TRBJ2-3; D gene: TRBD2; CDR3 protein: CASSLSAAGGSTDTQYF; CDR3 DNA: TGTGCCAGCAGCTTAAGCGCTGCGGGGGGCAGCACAGATACGCAGTATTTT
clone size: -; V gene: TRBV15; J gene: TRBJ2-1; D gene: -; CDR3 protein: CATSSHYNEQFF; CDR3 DNA: TGTGCCACCAGCAGCCACTACAATGAGCAGTTCTTC
clone size: few; V gene: TRBV5-4; J gene: TRBJ2-5; D gene: TRBD2; CDR3 protein: CASTAGEETQYF; CDR3 DNA: TGTGCCAGCACAGCGGGGGAAGAGACCCAGTACTTC
clone size: -; V gene: TRBV28; J gene: TRBJ2-7; D gene: -; CDR3 protein: CASSTPPGHLSYEQYF; CDR3 DNA: TGTGCCAGCAGTACCCCCCCCGGACATCTGTCCTACGAGCAGTACTTC
clone size: few; V gene: TRBV9; J gene: TRBJ2-7; D gene: TRBD1; CDR3 protein: CASSELQGASYEQYF; CDR3 DNA: TGTGCCAGCAGCGAACTCCAGGGGGCCTCCTACGAGCAGTACTTC